One and the same sample provided the 9 T cell receptor beta chains below, sequenced in a study of beta chain features in type 1 diabetes. The study reverse transcribed the entire isolated RNA, so it sequenced expressed TCRB transcripts. Method: immunoSEQ multiplex PCR; TCRdb's copy keeps in-frame clones and lacks some. Altogether 400,000 to 450,000 clones are present, 11% to 15% being singletons, with the ten largest covering around 0.039%. Sequencing was carried out using naive CD4+ T cells from blood. The receptors here all came from a man aged 25 to 40 in good health.

The chain uses TRBV5-1 and TRBJ1-1; 8 bases fit TRBD1. The CDR3 sequence is 16 residues long. The V and J ends lost 2 bases and 1 base, in that order; junction bases with no gene match: 7. The germline CDR1 and CDR2 sequences are SGHRS and YFSETQ. The CDR3 sequence is CASSFPRQGKNTEAFF. As DNA, the CDR3 is TGCGCCAGCAGCTTCCCGAGACAGGGGAAGAACACTGAAGCTTTCTTT.

This clone has only a few counts. CDR3 amino acids: CAYGRGPGEQFF. For the CDR3, the DNA is TGTGCCTATGGTCGGGGGCCCGGGGAGCAGTTCTTC. This chain links TRBV7-9 with TRBJ2-1; D possibly uses TRBD1 or TRBD2 (6 bases each). Per the germline V gene, CDR1 is SEHNR and CDR2 is FQNEAQ (reference sequence). Trimming removed 11 bases from V and 10 bases from J, with 18 bases in between. This CDR3 region has 12 residues.

V gene TRBV6-6 combines with J gene TRBJ2-7; D tentatively reads TRBD1 or TRBD2 (5 bases each). The CDR3 loop spans 14 amino acids. The V gene's germline CDR1 is MNHNY and CDR2 SVGAGI (reference sequence). Trimming removed 1 base at V and 5 bases at J, with 12 bases between. This CDR3 is CASSYLGPSHEQYV. The CDR3 region has the DNA TGTGCCAGCAGTTACTTGGGACCCAGCCACGAGCAGTACGTC.

This clone turned up a few times. This chain connects TRBV29-1 to TRBJ2-7, with D unclear. The germline gives CDR1 SQVTM, CDR2 ANQGSEA. The V end lost 6 bases, the J end lost 1 base, and 16 bases lay between the germline ends. This CDR3 region has 14 residues. The CDR3 sequence: CSVDDAGGSYEQYF. For the CDR3, the DNA is TGCAGCGTCGATGACGCCGGTGGGTCCTACGAGCAGTACTTC.

The sample holds a few counts of this clone. The rearrangement uses TRBV25-1 and TRBJ1-2; D is unresolved. This CDR3 is 11 amino acids long. Per germline, CDR1 MGHDK and CDR2 SYGVNS. V was cut by 3 bases and J by 10 bases, with 9 bases left in between. CDR3 residues: CASSEGIVYTF. In nucleotides, the CDR3 is TGTGCCAGCAGTGAGGGGATTGTCTACACCTTC.

The chain has TRBV14 and TRBJ1-1; no reliable D call. V gave up 1 base and J gave up 3 bases, with 9 bases separating them. Looked up from germline, CDR1 is SGHDN and CDR2 is FVKESK. This CDR3 contains 14 residues. The chain's CDR3 is CASSQVGGHTEAFF. The CDR3 nucleotides read TGTGCCAGCAGCCAAGTAGGCGGTCACACTGAAGCTTTCTTT. Drawing the rest from reference TRBV14 and TRBJ1-1, the complete variable domain is EAGVTQFPSHSVIEKGQTVTLRCDPISGHDNLYWYRRVMGKEIKFLLHFVKESKQDESGMPNNRFLAERTGGTYSTLKVQPAELEDSGVYFCASSQVGGHTEAFFGQGTRLTVV.

With regard to this clone: Within the sample, other DNA sequences also encode this same CDR3. The genes are TRBV9 and TRBJ2-5, with TRBD1 as a possible D gene (5 bases). Germline loops: CDR1 SGDLS, CDR2 YYNGEE. V lost 2 bases to trimming and J lost 1 base, with 6 bases between them. There are 13 residues in the CDR3. The CDR3 nucleotides read TGTGCCAGCAGCGTTAGGGGCCAAGAGACCCAGTACTTC. Protein sequence: CASSVRGQETQYF.

This rearrangement joins TRBV29-1 to TRBJ2-1; 9 bases are a match to TRBD2. Germline CDR1 and CDR2: SQVTM and ANQGSEA. Trimming removed 7 bases from V and 0 bases from J; junction bases left unmatched: 4. The CDR3 has 14 amino acids. CDR3 in amino acids: CSAGAGGSYNEQFF. In nucleotides, the CDR3 is TGCAGCGCCGGAGCGGGAGGCTCCTACAATGAGCAGTTCTTC.

This rearrangement joins TRBV9 to TRBJ2-2; 9 bases match TRBD1. Trimming cost V 0 bases and J 6 bases; bases outside gene matches: 6. This CDR3 spans 16 amino acids. In germline, CDR1 is SGDLS, CDR2 YYNGEE. The chain's CDR3 is CASSVEGQGWSGELFF. The CDR3 coding sequence is TGTGCCAGCAGCGTAGAGGGACAGGGTTGGTCCGGGGAGCTGTTTTTT. Full variable domain (rest looked up from reference TRBV9 and TRBJ2-2): DSGVTQTPKHLITATGQRVTLRCSPRSGDLSVYWYQQSLDQGLQFLIQYYNGEERAKGNILERFSAQQFPDLHSELNLSSLELGDSALYFCASSVEGQGWSGELFFGEGSRLTVL.